These 27 T cell receptor beta chains share one sample of origin, sequenced in a study of human T cells and chemical hapten exposure. The time point was: patch test 2, 6 weeks after DPC sensitization. Described treatment: therapeutic diphenylcyclopropenone sensitization with weekly scalp DPC. TCRdb re-called the RACE reads with MiXCR, one entry per CDR3 protein. Counted here are about 96,000 distinct CDR3 sequences, 9.3% occurring once; the ten biggest clones make up about 2%. The sample consisted of whole blood, taken in connection with sensitization to the hapten diphenylcyclopropenone (DPC). The receptors come from a woman aged 40 to 50 with alopecia areata. Some clones in this sample may be carry-over from other donors' samples.

In this sample, this clonotype turned up many times. The chain uses TRBV6-5 and TRBJ1-2; TRBD1 agrees at 7 bases. CDR3 length: 20 amino acids. Germline V gives CDR1 MNHEY, CDR2 SVGAGI. The junction had 24 bases not matched to a gene; V was cut back by 6 bases and J by 2 bases. The CDR3 protein is CASRRGAGTARDEGNYGYTF. Here the CDR3 DNA reads TGTGCCAGCAGACGTGGAGCCGGGACAGCTAGGGACGAAGGGAACTATGGCTACACCTTC.

This clonotype was detected only a few times. The chain links TRBV6-1 to TRBJ2-2, with a weak D call TRBD1 (6 bases). Germline V gene lookup returns CDR1 MNHNS and CDR2 SASEGT. CDR3 length equals 15 residues. Trimming stripped 11 bases from V and 1 base from J, with 17 bases between. The CDR3 region is CAGTTRQVNTGELFF. CDR3 coding DNA: TGTGCCGGTACGACTCGACAGGTGAACACCGGGGAGCTGTTTTTT.

This clonotype was detected ten times or more. The chain couples TRBV28 to TRBJ1-2; D not certain. From germline, CDR1 is MDHEN and CDR2 SYDVKM. This CDR3 is 13 amino acids long. V dropped 5 bases and J dropped 5 bases, with 12 bases sitting between them. CDR3 amino acids: CASSTPVLYGYTF. The CDR3 DNA reads as TGTGCCAGCAGTACCCCCGTTCTTTATGGCTACACCTTC.

This clonotype has only a few counts. The chain recombines TRBV19 with TRBJ2-1; 8 nucleotides line up with TRBD2. CDR1 is LNHDA and CDR2 is SQIVND in the germline V gene (reference sequence). After removal of 3 bases from V and 1 base from J, the junction contained 2 bases not matched to a gene. The CDR3 length is 15 residues. CDR3 coding DNA: TGTGCCAGTAGTATTAGCGGGGCGTCCTACAATGAGCAGTTCTTC. Its protein product is CASSISGASYNEQFF.

This clonotype turned up a few times. The rearrangement joins TRBV6-5 to TRBJ2-1; 7 positions match TRBD1. J lost 6 bases, V lost 6 bases, and 5 bases had no gene match. The CDR3 totals 13 residues. CDR1 and CDR2 from the germline V gene are MNHEY and SVGAGI. CDR3 sequence: CASSFRDSNEQFF. CDR3 bases: TGTGCCAGCAGCTTCCGGGACAGCAATGAGCAGTTCTTC.

This clonotype was observed a handful of times. This chain connects TRBV7-3 to TRBJ2-1; no clear D. This CDR3 is built from 13 residues. Germline CDR1 and CDR2: SGHTA and FQGTGA. V lost 4 bases and J 5 bases, leaving 9 bases between the germline ends. The CDR3 coding sequence is TGTGCCAGCAGCTGGTCTGGTGACAATGAGCAGTTCTTC. It is translated as CASSWSGDNEQFF.

This clonotype was detected once. J is TRBJ2-7 and V is TRBV6-5, with a tentative D call TRBD1 (5 bases). V dropped 7 bases and J dropped 3 bases, with 16 bases sitting between them. The CDR3 sequence is 14 residues long. The germline gives CDR1 MNHEY, CDR2 SVGAGI. Here the CDR3 reads CASKSGPRDYEQYF. CDR3 DNA sequence: TGTGCCAGCAAATCCGGGCCCAGGGACTACGAGCAGTACTTC.

The rearrangement uses TRBV6-2 or TRBV6-3 and TRBJ2-7; maybe TRBD1 (6 bases). The CDR3 covers 15 residues. Germline V lookup: CDR1 MNHEY, CDR2 SVGEGT. The V end was cut by 0 bases, the J end by 3 bases, with 12 bases between. Written as DNA, the CDR3 is TGTGCCAGCAGTTACTCGATGGGGGCGTTCTACGAGCAGTACTTC. Its translation is CASSYSMGAFYEQYF.

This clonotype occurred a few times. This sequence joins TRBV20-1 and TRBJ2-7; 7 positions agree with TRBD2. Per germline, CDR1 DFQATT and CDR2 SNEGSKA (reference sequence). The trim removed 6 bases at V and 0 bases at J, leaving 8 bases unmatched. The CDR3 totals 14 residues. For the CDR3, the DNA is TGCAGTGCAGAACTAGCGTCGAGCTCCTACGAGCAGTACTTC. This encodes CSAELASSSYEQYF.

The chain combines TRBV6-2 or TRBV6-3 with TRBJ1-1, with TRBD1 matching 11 bases. Trimming cost V 8 bases and J 5 bases; bases outside gene matches: 4. Germline V gene sequence: CDR1 MNHEY, CDR2 SVGEGT. CDR3 length equals 13 residues. The CDR3 DNA reads TGTGCCAGCGAACGGGACAGGGGGACTGAAGCTTTCTTT. Its protein is CASERDRGTEAFF.

This clonotype was counted only a few times. V is TRBV6-6 and J is TRBJ1-2; D not resolved. In germline, CDR1 is MNHNY, CDR2 SVGAGI (reference sequence). CDR3 length: 12 residues. Trimming left V 6 bases short and J 7 bases short, with 12 bases between. CDR3 bases: TGTGCCAGCAGCGATGTTCAGTCTGGCTACACCTTC. It translates to CASSDVQSGYTF.

A single count supports this clonotype. The V gene is TRBV29-1, the J gene TRBJ1-5; D call uncertain. Between the trimmed V and J ends, which lost 4 bases and 6 bases, there was a span of 13 bases. Germline CDR1 reads SQVTM; CDR2 reads ANQGSEA. The CDR3 sequence is 13 residues long. The DNA for the CDR3 is TGCAGCGTTGTATGGGCTGATGGTCAGCCCCAGCATTTT. Translation: CSVVWADGQPQHF. Variable domain in full (rest from reference TRBV29-1 and TRBJ1-5): SAVISQKPSRDICQRGTSLTIQCQVDSQVTMMFWYRQQPGQSLTLIATANQGSEATYESGFVIDKFPISRPNLTFSTLTVSNMSPEDSSIYLCSVVWADGQPQHFGDGTRLSIL.

Only a few counts were recorded for this clonotype. The chain combines TRBV29-1 with TRBJ2-7; D tentatively reads TRBD1 or TRBD2 (5 bases each). In germline, CDR1 is SQVTM, CDR2 ANQGSEA. Trimming cost V 4 bases and J 4 bases, with 23 bases left between them. This CDR3 contains 16 residues. The CDR3 DNA reads as TGCAGCGTTGGAGGGGACGGAGCCGGAAGCCTATACGAGCAGTACTTC. This gives the protein CSVGGDGAGSLYEQYF.

The chain is built from TRBV27 and TRBJ2-7; possibly TRBD1 or TRBD2 for D (5 bases each). Trimming removed 4 bases at V and 4 bases at J, with 20 bases between. This CDR3 comprises 16 residues. Germline V gene sequence: CDR1 MNHEY, CDR2 SMNVEV (reference sequence). Here the CDR3 DNA reads TGTGCCAGCAGTTCGCCGGGACGGGTGGGCCAGTACGAGCAGTACTTC. It specifies CASSSPGRVGQYEQYF.

This clonotype was counted many times. At one end, the junction sequence differs from germline, possibly due to a read error. The V call is TRBV29-1, the J call TRBJ2-4, with 7 nucleotides matching TRBD1. The CDR3 totals 14 residues. The V gene's germline CDR1 is SQVTM and CDR2 ANQGSEA. The CDR3, as DNA: TGCAGCGTTCAAGACGGGACAGCGAAAAACATTCAGTACTTC. Translating it yields CSVQDGTAKNIQYF.

This clonotype was counted many times. This chain's CDR3 is CAIRTGAGANVLTF. In DNA form, the CDR3 reads TGTGCCATCAGGACAGGGGCCGGGGCCAACGTCCTGACTTTC. The chain is built from TRBV10-3 and TRBJ2-6; the match to TRBD1 covers 8 bases. With 6 bases clipped from V and 4 bases from J, the junction kept 2 bases outside the gene matches. Germline V gene sequence: CDR1 ENHRY, CDR2 SYGVKD. There are 14 residues in the CDR3.

This clonotype has ten or more counts. The chain employs TRBV7-3 and TRBJ2-1, with 10 bases matching TRBD1. The CDR3 consists of 12 residues. V shed 5 bases and J 15 bases; nucleotides not matched to a gene: 7. Germline lookup yields CDR1 SGHTA and CDR2 FQGTGA. The chain's CDR3 is CASSQGTGVSFF. CDR3 sequence (DNA): TGTGCCAGCAGCCAAGGGACAGGGGTATCGTTCTTC.

This chain connects TRBV29-1 to TRBJ2-7; D is perhaps TRBD1 (6 bases). V lost 4 bases, J lost 2 bases, and 12 bases lay in between. The CDR3 sequence is 13 residues long. Germline CDR1 is SQVTM and CDR2 is ANQGSEA. The chain's CDR3 is CSVVVTGTYEQYF. CDR3 sequence (DNA): TGCAGCGTTGTAGTGACAGGTACCTACGAGCAGTACTTC.

This clonotype was picked up a small number of times. The chain recombines TRBV27 with TRBJ2-3, with D hard to call. V shed 5 bases and J shed 0 bases, with 3 bases lying between them. The CDR3 has 12 residues. Germline values: CDR1 MNHEY, CDR2 SMNVEV (reference sequence). The DNA of the CDR3 is TGTGCCAGCAGTGAGAGCACAGATACGCAGTATTTT. Translation: CASSESTDTQYF.

This clonotype was detected many times. V is TRBV27 and J is TRBJ2-2, with 7 nucleotides matching TRBD2. Trimming at V came to 5 bases and at J to 4 bases, leaving 16 bases not matched to a gene. CDR3 length equals 18 residues. Germline CDR1 is MNHEY and CDR2 is SMNVEV (reference sequence). The CDR3 reads CASSHESGRVSGTGELFF. The CDR3 DNA sequence: TGTGCCAGCAGTCACGAGTCGGGGAGGGTATCCGGCACCGGGGAGCTGTTTTTT.

This clonotype turned up a few times. The chain combines TRBV18 with TRBJ2-1; 8 bases fit TRBD2. The V segment lost 3 bases and the J segment 7 bases; nucleotides outside the gene matches: 14. The CDR3 spans 17 residues. CDR1 and CDR2 (germline): KGHSH, LQKENI. In nucleotides, the CDR3 is TGTGCCAGCTCACCTTCCGGAAAGATAGCGGGGCATAATGAGCAGTTCTTC. It specifies CASSPSGKIAGHNEQFF. Full variable domain (missing parts from reference TRBV18 and TRBJ2-1): NAGVMQNPRHLVRRRGQEARLRCSPMKGHSHVYWYRQLPEEGLKFMVYLQKENIIDESGMPKERFSAEFPKEGPSILRIQQVVRGDSAAYFCASSPSGKIAGHNEQFFGPGTRLTVL.

CDR3 sequence reads: CASSPREETQYF. CDR3 DNA: TGTGCCAGCTCCCCGAGGGAAGAGACCCAGTACTTC. This sequence joins TRBV18 and TRBJ2-5, with D possibly being TRBD2 (5 bases). CDR3 size: 12 residues. CDR1 is KGHSH and CDR2 is LQKENI in the germline V gene. V was trimmed by 6 bases and J by 3 bases, leaving 8 bases between them.

The chain combines TRBV12-3 or TRBV12-4 with TRBJ2-1; weak D call: TRBD1 (6 bases). The CDR3 sequence is 13 residues long. Between the trimmed V and J ends, which lost 5 bases and 15 bases, there was a span of 20 bases. CDR3: CASSPPESLQGFF. The CDR3 DNA reads as TGTGCCAGCAGTCCCCCGGAGAGCTTACAGGGGTTCTTC.

In its sample, this clonotype was seen a few times. The V call is TRBV7-9, the J call TRBJ1-4, with 8 bases fitting TRBD1. Germline V gene lookup returns CDR1 SEHNR and CDR2 FQNEAQ (reference sequence). V was clipped by 5 bases and J by 14 bases; unmatched bases: 13. The CDR3 length is 14 residues. The DNA of the CDR3 is TGTGCCAGCAGCGGAGGACAGGGAGAGTACCGGCTGTTTTTT. It translates to CASSGGQGEYRLFF.

This clonotype appeared a few times. The V gene is TRBV5-1, the J gene TRBJ2-2; 9 nucleotides agree with TRBD2. Germline trimming cut 2 bases from V and 2 bases from J; bases unmatched to any gene: 13. This CDR3 is built from 19 residues. Germline CDR1 is SGHRS and CDR2 is YFSETQ. CDR3 protein: CASSLGASGARINTGELFF. CDR3 coding DNA: TGCGCCAGCAGCTTAGGGGCTAGCGGGGCCCGAATAAACACCGGGGAGCTGTTTTTT.

This clonotype turned up a few times. V usage is TRBV5-1 and J usage is TRBJ2-7; TRBD2 aligns across 8 bases. The V gene end was trimmed by 1 base and the J gene end by 4 bases; junction bases not matched to a gene: 1. The CDR3 totals 13 residues. The germline V gene has CDR1 SGHRS and CDR2 YFSETQ. CDR3 in DNA: TGCGCCAGCAGCTTGTCTAGCGGGTACGAGCAGTACTTC. Translated: CASSLSSGYEQYF. Filled out from reference TRBV5-1 and TRBJ2-7, the complete variable domain reads KAGVTQTPRYLIKTRGQQVTLSCSPISGHRSVSWYQQTPGQGLQFLFEYFSETQRNKGNFPGRFSGRQFSNSRSEMNVSTLELGDSALYLCASSLSSGYEQYFGPGTRLTVT.

This clonotype was seen only a few times. The chain has TRBV7-9 and TRBJ2-7, with unresolved D. With 2 bases removed from V and 4 bases from J, the gap between germline ends came to 6 bases. In germline, CDR1 is SEHNR, CDR2 FQNEAQ (reference sequence). The CDR3 runs 12 residues. This CDR3 is CASSLLRYEQYF. CDR3 coding DNA: TGTGCCAGCAGCTTACTGAGATACGAGCAGTACTTC.